This T cell receptor beta chain is drawn from a study of identical twins. The study's findings and limits: Models, which agreed with sharing between unrelated individuals, nonetheless underestimated the out-of-frame TCR alpha sharing seen in monozygotic twins. Cross-sectional statistical analysis was relied on for the conclusions, without the same donors being followed.

This clonotype was counted only a few times. As yet, its antigen is unknown. TCRdb redid the calling of the 5' RACE reads with MiXCR, one entry per CDR3 protein. In the table there are 600,000 to 700,000 distinct CDR3 sequences, 21% of which are singletons. This CDR3 is built from 13 residues. Germline V gives CDR1 SGHRS, CDR2 YFSETQ. V was clipped by 4 bases and J by 11 bases, with 19 bases between them. The data were also submitted as part of a second study, on T cells expressing NK-cell markers.

This chain uses TRBV5-1 with TRBJ2-7; tentative D call: TRBD1 (6 bases). Input material: PBMCs. The source of this sequence is a woman between 18 and 30 years old in good health. Here the CDR3 DNA reads TGCGCCAGCAGCACCTCAGGGGTCCCCCAGGAGTACTTC. Residues: CASSTSGVPQEYF.